This T cell receptor (beta chain) was sequenced for a study of tumor-infiltrating lymphocytes in primary liver carcinoma. Study findings and constraints: Present in all five tumor regions were only about 7-25% of the top clones.

cDNA specific to TCR beta was made from 500 ng of total RNA, with a constant-region primer employed for priming. Three nested multiplex PCR rounds, a slightly modified ARM-PCR method, built the TCR beta libraries. TCRdb passed the multiplex PCR reads through MiXCR, listing each CDR3 protein once. The sample lists 95,000 to 150,000 distinct CDR3 sequences; 60% to 70% were seen once. Taking roughly 20-32 mg of unsorted bulk tissue, the authors co-extracted RNA and DNA. Patients diagnosed with primary liver carcinoma received treatment through surgical resection. No patient had received treatment, and all had chronic HBV infection. The study found over 90% viable tumor cells in every tumor sample. Remarks on this clonotype: The antigen remains unidentified.

The sequence was collected from a woman aged 55-70 years with primary liver carcinoma and hepatitis B virus infection. The sample comprised liver tumor tissue from sampling region 1. Noted subset: tumor region T1, superior pole.

CDR3 region: CAISGPDGQANSGANVLTF. The CDR3 bases are TGTGCCATCAGTGGGCCTGACGGACAGGCCAACTCTGGGGCCAACGTCCTGACTTTC. The chain recombines TRBV10-3 with TRBJ2-6; the match to TRBD1 covers 7 bases. From germline, CDR1 is ENHRY and CDR2 SYGVKD. The CDR3 has 19 residues. Trimming cost V 4 bases and J 0 bases; bases outside gene matches: 12.